A single TCR beta chain is shown here with its context. No antigen is known for it. The entry originates in a study of T cell responses to AZD1222 COVID-19 vaccine. Notes on the study in general: Donors were mostly white British, more females; clonal diversity possibly underestimated. Reportedly, nearly half the spike-specific TCRs target unmutated variant regions. Spike-specific TCR breadth and depth both grew after two AZD1222 doses.

The CDR3 length is 15 residues. The ends lost 3 bases at V and 8 bases at J; junction bases unmatched: 7. Germline CDR1 is LNHDA and CDR2 is SQIVND (reference sequence). This table comes from immunoSEQ multiplex PCR, and its TCRdb copy is limited to in-frame clones, with some not included. The data show 95,000 to 150,000 clones, with under 90% seen just once and roughly 4.2% held by the top ten. This specimen was peripheral blood, taken on day 0 of AZD1222 vaccination. The V gene is TRBV19, the J gene TRBJ1-6, with 7 bases aligning to TRBD1. The TCR comes from an adult in good health. CDR3 loop: CASSINTGVDSPLHF. Here the CDR3 DNA reads TGTGCCAGTAGTATCAACACAGGGGTGGATTCACCCCTCCACTTT. Supplemented by reference TRBV19 and TRBJ1-6, the full variable domain reads DGGITQSPKYLFRKEGQNVTLSCEQNLNHDAMYWYRQDPGQGLRLIYYSQIVNDFQKGDIAEGYSVSREKKESFPLTVTSAQKNPTAFYLCASSINTGVDSPLHFGNGTRLTVT.